This T cell receptor beta chain stems from a study of T cell responses to AZD1222 COVID-19 vaccine. Whole-study findings and limits: No day 14 peak samples; only post-peak repertoires were characterized. Most donors were white British, females outnumbered males, and clonal diversity was possibly underestimated.

Germline CDR1 and CDR2: KGHSH and LQKENI. Trimming cost V 4 bases and J 4 bases; bases outside gene matches: 2. The CDR3 length is 13 residues. Notes on this clone: What it recognizes is unknown.

The table came from immunoSEQ multiplex PCR; TCRdb's copy has only in-frame clones and leaves some out. Of some 150,000 clones in the sample, approximately 88% were seen once. The clonotype was recovered from an adult in good health. The chain carries TRBV18 and TRBJ2-7, with 9 positions matching TRBD2. The specimen comprised peripheral blood, sampled on day 0 of AZD1222 vaccination. The CDR3 spells CASSLAGDYEQYF. The CDR3 DNA reads TGTGCCAGCTCACTAGCGGGGGATTACGAGCAGTACTTC. Using reference TRBV18 and TRBJ2-7 for the parts outside the CDR3, the full variable domain is NAGVMQNPRHLVRRRGQEARLRCSPMKGHSHVYWYRQLPEEGLKFMVYLQKENIIDESGMPKERFSAEFPKEGPSILRIQQVVRGDSAAYFCASSLAGDYEQYFGPGTRLTVT.